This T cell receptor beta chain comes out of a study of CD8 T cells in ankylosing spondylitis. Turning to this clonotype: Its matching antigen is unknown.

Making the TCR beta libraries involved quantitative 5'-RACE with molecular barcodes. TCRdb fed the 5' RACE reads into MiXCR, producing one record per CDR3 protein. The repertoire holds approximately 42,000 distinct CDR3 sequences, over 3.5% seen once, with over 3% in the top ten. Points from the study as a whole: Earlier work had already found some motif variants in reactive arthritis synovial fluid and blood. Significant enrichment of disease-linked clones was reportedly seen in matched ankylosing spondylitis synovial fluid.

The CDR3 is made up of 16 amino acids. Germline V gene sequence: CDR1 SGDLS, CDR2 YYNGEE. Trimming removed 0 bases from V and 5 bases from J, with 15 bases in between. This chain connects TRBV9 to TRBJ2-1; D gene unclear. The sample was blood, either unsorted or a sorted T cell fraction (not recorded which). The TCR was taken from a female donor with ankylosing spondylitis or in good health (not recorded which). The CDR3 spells CASSVAPYQGNNEQFF. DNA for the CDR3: TGTGCCAGCAGCGTAGCCCCTTATCAAGGGAACAATGAGCAGTTCTTC.